The 2 T cell receptor beta chains in this list originate from one sample, sequenced in a study of regulatory T cells in long-lasting Graves disease. The time point was: persistent/refractory GD, antithyroid drugs over 5 years with positive TRAb. Isolated PBMC RNA provided the starting material for the TCR library. Both iRepertoire HTBI primers and Arm-PCR of CDR3 regions were used to build the TCR beta libraries. TCRdb re-analysed the multiplex PCR reads in MiXCR, keeping a single row per CDR3 protein. The sample yields fewer than 600,000 distinct CDR3 sequences, around a fifth seen once. Source: peripheral blood mononuclear cells (PBMCs), taken when the disease was refractory, from a patient treated with antithyroid drugs. These receptors all stem from a female donor with Graves disease.

This clonotype was detected ten times or more. The rearrangement links TRBV28 to TRBJ2-5; 9 nucleotides line up with TRBD2. Germline CDR1 and CDR2: MDHEN and SYDVKM. This CDR3 is built from 14 residues. The V segment lost 4 bases and the J segment 4 bases; nucleotides outside the gene matches: 4. The CDR3 bases are TGTGCCAGCAGTTCCGGGACTAGCCCAGAGACCCAGTACTTC. Its protein is CASSSGTSPETQYF. Looking up the rest from reference TRBV28 and TRBJ2-5 gives the full variable domain: DVKVTQSSRYLVKRTGEKVFLECVQDMDHENMFWYRQDPGLGLRLIYFSYDVKMKEKGDIPEGYSVSREKKERFSLILESASTNQTSMYLCASSSGTSPETQYFGPGTRLLVL.

Points on this clonotype: One end of the junction varies from germline; a read error may be responsible. V gene TRBV15 combines with J gene TRBJ2-3; TRBD2 matches at 12 bases. This CDR3 comprises 16 residues. Germline values: CDR1 LNHNV, CDR2 YYDKDF (reference sequence). CDR3 region: CATSREPSGGANTQYF. Written as DNA, the CDR3 is TGTGCCACCAGCAGAGAGCCTAGCGGGGGGGCTAATACACAGTATTTT.